A single sample is the source of the 4 T cell receptor beta chains below, sequenced in a study of blood T cell repertoires in COVID-19. Sequencing was performed with immunoSEQ multiplex PCR; in TCRdb, only in-frame clones are kept and a portion is missing. The data contain roughly 250,000 clones, 83% of them singletons. Material: peripheral blood. The receptors derive from a woman between 50 and 59 years old with acute or convalescent COVID-19.

The chain links TRBV28 to TRBJ2-3; D not resolved. Germline values: CDR1 MDHEN, CDR2 SYDVKM. The CDR3 totals 12 residues. V lost 6 bases and J lost 3, with 7 bases in between. The CDR3 coding sequence is TGTGCCAGCAGCGAGGAAACAGATACGCAGTATTTT. This translates into CASSEETDTQYF.

Only a few counts were recorded for this clone. The chain combines TRBV5-1 with TRBJ1-1; D possibly corresponds to TRBD1 (6 bases). Between the trimmed V and J ends, which lost 4 bases and 4 bases, there was a span of 14 bases. The CDR3 has 14 residues. CDR1 and CDR2 from the germline V gene are SGHRS and YFSETQ. The CDR3 coding sequence is TGCGCCAGCAGCAATTCCAGACAGGTCACTGAAGCTTTCTTT. Residues: CASSNSRQVTEAFF.

The chain recombines TRBV10-3 with TRBJ1-1; TRBD1 might be the D (6 bases). The ends were cut back, 2 bases at V and 5 bases at J, with 9 bases in the middle. Germline V gene lookup returns CDR1 ENHRY and CDR2 SYGVKD. The CDR3 length is 13 residues. The CDR3 loop is CAISETDSTEAFF. CDR3 bases: TGTGCCATCAGTGAGACGGACAGTACTGAAGCTTTCTTT.

This chain joins TRBV12-3 or TRBV12-4 and TRBJ2-7; 7 bases align to TRBD1. There are 13 residues in the CDR3. V lost 3 bases to trimming and J lost 1 base; unmatched junction nucleotides: 0. The CDR3 spells CASSLGQSYEQYF. CDR3 DNA: TGTGCCAGCAGTTTGGGACAGTCCTACGAGCAGTACTTC.